This T cell receptor beta chain was documented in a study of blood T cell repertoires in COVID-19. The overall study: Whether acute or convalescent, the COVID-19 samples came from the United States, Italy and Spain. Nucleic acid was either cDNA or gDNA, and it came from T cells, B-cell-depleted T cells, or PBMCs.

In the original workflow: Amplification of reference gene primers was used by the study to estimate nucleated cell counts. Clones were sequenced by immunoSEQ multiplex PCR, and TCRdb holds only the in-frame ones, with some missing. Clone size and the V and J calls come from that table; the DNA yielded D and trimming. This repertoire shows approximately 130,000 clones, roughly 69% found once; its top ten account for about 2.2%. The germline V gene has CDR1 LNHNV and CDR2 YYDKDF (reference sequence). This CDR3 region has 14 residues. Sequenced sample: peripheral blood. The chain recombines TRBV15 with TRBJ1-2; 7 bases are shared with TRBD1. The TCR sequence derives from an older woman with acute or convalescent COVID-19. The CDR3 sequence is CAYPLVRGTYGYTF. In nucleotides, the CDR3 is TGTGCGTACCCCCTAGTCAGGGGGACGTATGGCTACACCTTC. The full variable domain, with the rest looked up from reference TRBV15 and TRBJ1-2, is DAMVIQNPRYQVTQFGKPVTLSCSQTLNHNVMYWYQQKSSQAPKLLFHYYDKDFNNEADTPDNFQSRRPNTSFCFLDIRSPGLGDTAMYLCAYPLVRGTYGYTFGSGTRLTVV.